The rows below give T cell receptor beta chains drawn from one sample of a study of blood T cell repertoires in COVID-19. TCRdb keeps only in-frame clones here, not all; method: immunoSEQ multiplex PCR. The sample lists 70,000 to 95,000 clones; roughly four fifths were seen once. Sequenced input: peripheral blood. These receptors were collected from a human donor in a cohort sampled during active COVID-19. Both conserved end residues are part of each CDR3. A D gene is named only where the DNA matches it firmly. Clone size is stated in some rows and not others, as once, few, many or a class when expanded.

V	D	size	J	DNA	CDR3
TRBV19	TRBD1	.	TRBJ2-7	TGTGCCAGTAGCTTCGGGACAGGGGTGGATGAGCAGTACTTC	CASSFGTGVDEQYF
TRBV4-2	.	.	TRBJ2-3	TGTGCCAGCAGCCAAGCGCCAGGCACAGATACGCAGTATTTT	CASSQAPGTDTQYF
TRBV2	TRBD2	once	TRBJ2-3	TGTGCCGGGGAGCGGGGGGGCCCAGATACGCAGTATTTT	CAGERGGPDTQYF
TRBV4-2	TRBD1	.	TRBJ1-2	TGTGCCAGCAGCCAAGCACCCGGGACAGGGTTCCCGACTGGCTACACCTTC	CASSQAPGTGFPTGYTF
TRBV27	.	few	TRBJ2-2	TGTGCCAGCAGTTCCGGGACATCGAACACCGGGGAGCTGTTTTTT	CASSSGTSNTGELFF
TRBV27	TRBD1	.	TRBJ1-2	TGTGCCAGCCTGGACAGGGGGCGACTGAGCTACACCTTC	CASLDRGRLSYTF
TRBV25-1	TRBD2	.	TRBJ2-3	TGTGCCAGCTCCGGGACTAGCGGGGGCGATACGCAGTATTTT	CASSGTSGGDTQYF
TRBV7-2	TRBD1	once	TRBJ1-4	TGTGCCAGCAGCGAAGAACAGGGGGGGGAGAAACTGTTTTTT	CASSEEQGGEKLFF
TRBV19	.	.	TRBJ2-2	TGTGCCAGTAGTGGTTGGGCTCGACCGTCCACCGGGGAGCTGTTTTTT	CASSGWARPSTGELFF
TRBV3-1/TRBV3-2	.	.	TRBJ2-3	TGTGCCAGCAGCCCTCGGGAGAAACCCGGCACAGATACGCAGTATTTT	CASSPREKPGTDTQYF
TRBV6-4	.	few	TRBJ2-1	TGTGCCAGCAGTGTACTAGGTGTGAGCTCCTACAATGAGCAGTTCTTC	CASSVLGVSSYNEQFF
TRBV7-9	TRBD2	.	TRBJ2-7	TGTGCCAGCAGCTTCCTTGGGCGGGGGGACTCCTACGAGCAGTACTTC	CASSFLGRGDSYEQYF
TRBV3-1/TRBV3-2	TRBD1	.	TRBJ2-2	TGTGCCAGCAGCCAGATACAGGGGAGCGGCACCGGGGAGCTGTTTTTT	CASSQIQGSGTGELFF
TRBV12-3/TRBV12-4	.	.	TRBJ2-7	TGTGCCAGCAGTTTGGGGCGGACCTACGAGCAGTACTTC	CASSLGRTYEQYF
TRBV3-1/TRBV3-2	.	.	TRBJ1-4	TGTGCCAGCAGCCAAGACCTAGGACAGCCAACTAATGAAAAACTGTTTTTT	CASSQDLGQPTNEKLFF
TRBV4-2	TRBD2	few	TRBJ2-5	TGTGCCAGCAGCCAAGTGGCGGGGGGAGCCCAAGAGACCCAGTACTTC	CASSQVAGGAQETQYF
TRBV27	.	.	TRBJ1-2	TGTGCCAGCAGTTCGTCCACAGGGTTCTACACCTTC	CASSSSTGFYTF
TRBV27	.	.	TRBJ1-5	TGTGCCAGCAGTTTTGGGCGATCAACGCCCCAGCATTTT	CASSFGRSTPQHF
TRBV20-1	.	few	TRBJ2-3	TGCAGTGCTAGTCTCCTAGGCACAGATACGCAGTATTTT	CSASLLGTDTQYF
TRBV6-7	.	.	TRBJ2-7	TGTGCCAGCAGTTACGAGTTGGGCTTACCGTCCTACGAGCAGTACTTC	CASSYELGLPSYEQYF
TRBV9	TRBD1	.	TRBJ2-5	TGTGCCAGCAGCGTATGGGAGGACAGGGCTAAGACAGAGACCCAGTACTTC	CASSVWEDRAKTETQYF
TRBV7-3	TRBD2	.	TRBJ2-7	TGTGCCAGCAGCCGCTTAGCGGGGGCCTCCTACGAGCAGTACTTC	CASSRLAGASYEQYF
TRBV5-4	.	.	TRBJ2-7	TGTGCCAGCAGCTCAGGATACGAGCAGTACTTC	CASSSGYEQYF
TRBV27	.	.	TRBJ2-3	TGTGCCAGCAGTAGAAGGGGCATTCAGAATACGCAGTATTTT	CASSRRGIQNTQYF
TRBV19	.	.	TRBJ1-2	TGTGCCAGTAGTATAGATTACAGGATGACACGTACCGTAACCTTC	CASSIDYRMTRTVTF